This T cell receptor (beta chain) was documented in a study of CD8 T cells in ankylosing spondylitis. Overall study findings and caveats: In synovial fluid and blood from reactive arthritis, some motif variants were previously reported. Characteristic of ankylosing spondylitis blood, it appeared, was a TCR beta motif comprising roughly eight highly homologous variants.

Libraries of TCR beta came from quantitative 5'-RACE with molecular barcodes. TCRdb reprocessed the 5' RACE reads with MiXCR, giving one entry per CDR3 protein. The repertoire has some 180,000 distinct CDR3 sequences, 15% to 20% of them found once; the top ten carry about 4.3%. This CDR3 comprises 15 residues. From germline, CDR1 is SEHNR and CDR2 FQNEAQ (reference sequence). V lost 11 bases, J lost 3 bases, and 20 bases lay in between. The table lists this clonotype with many counts. The target antigen is unknown. The TCR originated in a male donor between 5 and 35 years old with ankylosing spondylitis or in good health (not recorded which). The chain recombines TRBV7-9 with TRBJ2-1, with D tentatively TRBD2 (6 bases). The sample was blood, either unsorted or a sorted T cell fraction (not recorded which). The CDR3 DNA sequence: TGTGCCGTCGCCTTAGGGGAGGACTTCTACAATGAGCAGTTCTTC. Translated, it gives CAVALGEDFYNEQFF.